The source of this TCR beta chain is a study of OX40 agonist ivuxolimab in advanced cancers. Study overall: Each patient was given ivuxolimab into a vein every 2 weeks, at 0.01 to 10 mg/kg.

The CDR3 has 14 amino acids. Trimming took off 3 bases at V and 2 bases at J, with 11 bases between the two ends. The V gene's germline CDR1 is PRHDT and CDR2 FYEKMQ (reference sequence). As for this clone: The same CDR3 also results from other DNA sequences found in this sample.

Libraries were prepared by immunoSEQ multiplex PCR; TCRdb keeps only in-frame clonotypes and omits some of them. Here the sample spans around 64,000 clones, 87% being singletons. V is TRBV13 and J is TRBJ2-7; tentatively, D is TRBD1 (6 bases). Specimen: CD4+ or CD8+ T cells sorted from blood, collected in a trial of the OX40 agonist ivuxolimab. The TCR originated in an adult with an advanced solid tumor such as melanoma, head and neck, liver or kidney cancer. In DNA, the CDR3 is TGTGCCAGCAGCTTCCACCGGGACACCTACGAGCAGTACTTC. Translating it yields CASSFHRDTYEQYF.